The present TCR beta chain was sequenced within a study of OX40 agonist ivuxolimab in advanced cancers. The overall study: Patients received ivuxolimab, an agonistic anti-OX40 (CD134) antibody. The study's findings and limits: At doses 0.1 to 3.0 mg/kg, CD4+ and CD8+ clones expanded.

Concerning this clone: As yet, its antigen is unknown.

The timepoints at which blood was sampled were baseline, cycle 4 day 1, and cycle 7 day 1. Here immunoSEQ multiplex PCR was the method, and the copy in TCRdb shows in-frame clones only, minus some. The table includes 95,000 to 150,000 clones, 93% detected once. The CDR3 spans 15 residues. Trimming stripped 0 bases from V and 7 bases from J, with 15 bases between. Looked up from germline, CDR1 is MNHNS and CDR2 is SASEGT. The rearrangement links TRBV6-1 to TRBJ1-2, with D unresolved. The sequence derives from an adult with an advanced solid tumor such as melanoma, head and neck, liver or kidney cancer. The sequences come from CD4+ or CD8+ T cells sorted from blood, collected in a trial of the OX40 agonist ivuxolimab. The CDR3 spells CASSEASSRSAGYTF. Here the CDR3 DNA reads TGTGCCAGCAGTGAAGCGTCATCGCGCTCCGCTGGCTACACCTTC.